This TCR beta chain was recorded in a study of T-cell reconstitution after alpha-beta-depleted transplantation in children. Study-level points and caveats: Elevated TCRbeta diversity at day 60 was traced, in some patients, to surviving recipient T cells and thymic progenitors. At one year after transplant, newly produced T cells mostly accounted for T-cell counts and diversity. Approximately two months post-transplant, alpha-beta T cells reportedly originated from several hundred expanded graft clones.

Researchers prepared the TCRbeta library using unique molecular identifiers, the study reports. Using its own MiXCR run on the PCR reads, TCRdb lists one record per CDR3 protein. The sample contains about 230,000 distinct CDR3 sequences, 11% of which appear only once. This clonotype was observed at least ten times. Its target is not known. This TCR was recovered from a child under two years old with acute myeloid leukemia, due to receive a stem cell transplant. The material sequenced was PBMCs, taken before TCRalphabeta/CD19-depleted stem cell transplant.

The CDR3 nucleotides read TGCGCCAGCAGCTTCGGACAGGGGGTGGGAGAGACCCAGTACTTC. This sequence encodes CASSFGQGVGETQYF. The chain joins TRBV5-1 to TRBJ2-5; 10 nucleotides align to TRBD1. The germline V gene has CDR1 SGHRS and CDR2 YFSETQ. The junction had 5 bases not matched to a gene; V was cut back by 2 bases and J by 4 bases. The CDR3 sequence is 15 residues long.